This entry concerns a single T cell receptor beta chain. No antigen is known for it. This CDR3 is 14 amino acids long. Trimming took 2 bases from V and 4 from J; bases not matched to a gene: 5. Germline-derived CDR1 and CDR2 are ENHRY and SYGVKD. The sort gate was single viable CD3+CD4+CD8-CD45RO+ cells for memory CD4+ T cells. This sample is part of a study of memory CD4+ T cells and cytomegalovirus serostatus. Study-level information: Healthy Belgian adult donors included under ten CMV-positive and 24 CMV-negative people.

As originally analysed: After removing out-of-frame reads, around 2,100,000 distinct TCRbeta sequences remained. The protocol was immunoSEQ multiplex PCR, while the TCRdb copy is restricted to in-frame clones and leaves out a portion. V and J calls and clone size are as listed in that table; D and trimming were resolved from the DNA. The repertoire holds 40,000 or so clones, with 78% as singletons. Whole-study findings and limits: A US-trained random forest predicted CMV serostatus with median AUC around 0.91.

This sequence originates from an adult in good health and CMV-seronegative. The V call is TRBV10-3, the J call TRBJ2-7, with 7 positions matching TRBD1. The sequenced sample was memory CD4+ T cells from blood. This CDR3 reads CAISEKTGPYEQYF. The CDR3 region has the DNA TGTGCCATCAGTGAGAAGACAGGGCCTTACGAGCAGTACTTC.